Listed here are 17 T cell receptor beta chains from one sample, sequenced in a study of human T cells and chemical hapten exposure. Noted time point: patch test 3, about 24 weeks after DPC sensitization. Treatment indicated: therapeutic diphenylcyclopropenone sensitization with weekly scalp DPC. TCRdb ran MiXCR on the RACE reads and lists one entry per CDR3 protein. The top ten hold around 2.3% of the sample, which has about 160,000 distinct CDR3 sequences, roughly a quarter seen once. Sequencing was performed on whole blood, taken in connection with sensitization to the hapten diphenylcyclopropenone (DPC). Every receptor here comes from a woman under 30 with alopecia areata. Some clones in this sample may be carry-over from other donors' samples.

This clonotype was observed a few times. V and J are TRBV2 and TRBJ2-5; D not certain. Germline assignment: CDR1 SNHLY and CDR2 FYNNEI. Deletions cut 5 bases from V and 8 bases from J, with 9 bases between. The CDR3 totals 11 residues. CDR3 amino acids: CASSPHVTQYF. DNA of the CDR3: TGTGCCAGCAGTCCACATGTCACCCAGTACTTC.

The CDR3 region has the DNA TGCGCCAGCAGCCAAGAGCGGTACTCCTACAATGAGCAGTTCTTC. Residues: CASSQERYSYNEQFF. The rearrangement uses TRBV4-1 and TRBJ2-1; D not resolved. Germline loops: CDR1 MGHRA, CDR2 YSYEKL. Trimming removed 0 bases from V and 0 bases from J, with 6 bases in between. The CDR3 consists of 15 residues.

The chain joins TRBV20-1 to TRBJ2-3; possible D gene TRBD1, 6 bases. CDR1 and CDR2 from the germline V gene are DFQATT and SNEGSKA (reference sequence). The germline V and J ends were trimmed by 0 bases and 2 bases, with 9 bases remaining between them. This CDR3 contains 14 residues. In DNA form, the CDR3 reads TGCAGTGCTAGAGAGACAGGATACACAGATACGCAGTATTTT. This sequence encodes CSARETGYTDTQYF.

This clonotype was counted only a few times. J is TRBJ2-1 and V is TRBV6-4, with 10 bases aligning to TRBD2. The CDR3 sequence is 16 residues long. Germline CDR1 reads MRHNA; CDR2 reads SNTAGT. The junction had 6 bases not matched to a gene; V was cut back by 6 bases and J by 1 base. CDR3 residues: CASRAGGPGSYNEQFF. Here the CDR3 DNA reads TGTGCCAGCAGAGCGGGAGGGCCTGGGTCCTACAATGAGCAGTTCTTC.

This clonotype was recorded once. The chain joins TRBV4-3 to TRBJ2-3; the D is unclear. This CDR3 is 14 amino acids long. Trimming took 1 base from V and 0 from J, leaving 5 bases between them. Germline values: CDR1 LGHNA, CDR2 YSLEER. The chain's CDR3 is CASSQGYSTDTQYF. CDR3 coding DNA: TGCGCCAGCAGCCAAGGCTATAGCACAGATACGCAGTATTTT.

The chain joins TRBV20-1 to TRBJ2-1, with D perhaps matching TRBD2 (6 bases). Deletions cut 1 base from V and 9 bases from J, with 16 bases between. Germline CDR1 is DFQATT and CDR2 is SNEGSKA (reference sequence). The CDR3 loop spans 14 amino acids. The CDR3: CSARVNFREAEQFF. CDR3 coding DNA: TGCAGTGCTAGAGTTAACTTCAGGGAGGCTGAGCAGTTCTTC.

This clonotype appeared a few times. The chain uses TRBV25-1 and TRBJ1-3, with a weak D call TRBD1 (5 bases). The V end was cut by 6 bases, the J end by 5 bases, with 17 bases between. This CDR3 contains 15 residues. Germline loops: CDR1 MGHDK, CDR2 SYGVNS. The CDR3 DNA sequence: TGTGCCAGCAGGCCTGACAGACACCTTAGAAACACCATATATTTT. This encodes CASRPDRHLRNTIYF. Supplemented by reference TRBV25-1 and TRBJ1-3, the full variable domain reads EADIYQTPRYLVIGTGKKITLECSQTMGHDKMYWYQQDPGMELHLIHYSYGVNSTEKGDLSSESTVSRIRTEHFPLTLESARPSHTSQYLCASRPDRHLRNTIYFGEGSWLTVV.

This clonotype was picked up a small number of times. V and J are TRBV4-3 and TRBJ1-6, with D possibly TRBD1 on 5 matching bases. The CDR3 runs 14 residues. Trimming stripped 4 bases from V and 5 bases from J, with 9 bases between. Germline CDR1 is LGHNA and CDR2 is YSLEER. CDR3 amino acids: CASSLGVNNSPLHF. Written as DNA, the CDR3 is TGCGCCAGCAGCCTAGGGGTCAATAATTCACCCCTCCACTTT.

V gene TRBV27 combines with J gene TRBJ1-2, with TRBD1 identical over 9 bases. The length of the CDR3 is 16 residues. V dropped 4 bases and J dropped 6; count of bases not matched to a gene: 12. Germline lookup yields CDR1 MNHEY and CDR2 SMNVEV (reference sequence). The DNA of the CDR3 is TGTGCCAGCAGTTACATTTACAGGGGGCGCCTGGATGGCTACACCTTC. It translates to CASSYIYRGRLDGYTF.

Only a few counts were recorded for this clonotype. The chain links TRBV20-1 to TRBJ1-2, with D unresolved. Germline CDR1 reads DFQATT; CDR2 reads SNEGSKA (reference sequence). This CDR3 is built from 13 residues. Trimming took 3 bases from V and 4 from J, leaving 12 bases between them. The CDR3 region has the DNA TGCAGTGCTAGCACCAGAGGGAGCTATGGCTACACCTTC. This translates into CSASTRGSYGYTF.

This clonotype has a handful of counts. CDR3 bases: TGCAGCGTTGGGGGCAGAATGAACACTGAAGCTTTCTTT. It yields the protein CSVGGRMNTEAFF. This chain uses TRBV29-1 with TRBJ1-1, with D tentatively TRBD1 (5 bases). The CDR3 totals 13 residues. Germline CDR1 reads SQVTM; CDR2 reads ANQGSEA. The V end lost 4 bases, the J end lost 0 bases, and 9 bases lay between the germline ends.

The sample holds a few counts of this clonotype. V and J are TRBV7-9 and TRBJ1-3; TRBD1 is a possible D gene (6 bases). The germline V gene has CDR1 SEHNR and CDR2 FQNEAQ (reference sequence). Deletions cut 2 bases from V and 4 bases from J, with 9 bases between. This CDR3 is 14 amino acids long. CDR3 amino acids: CASSLQDRGNTIYF. The CDR3, as DNA: TGTGCCAGCAGCTTACAGGACAGAGGAAACACCATATATTTT.

V usage is TRBV6-5 and J usage is TRBJ1-5; 7 positions match TRBD1. Germline V lookup: CDR1 MNHEY, CDR2 SVGAGI. The junction had 6 bases not matched to a gene; V was cut back by 5 bases and J by 2 bases. CDR3 length: 15 residues. The CDR3 is CASSLTGVGNQPQHF. In DNA, the CDR3 is TGTGCCAGCAGTCTCACAGGGGTTGGCAATCAGCCCCAGCATTTT.

This clonotype was counted a few times. The chain couples TRBV10-3 to TRBJ2-3; D is uncertain. Trimming took off 4 bases at V and 5 bases at J, with 10 bases between the two ends. This CDR3 is 13 amino acids long. Germline V gene data show CDR1 as ENHRY and CDR2 as SYGVKD. Written as DNA, the CDR3 is TGTGCCATCAGTGTGCAGGTCGGAGATACGCAGTATTTT. It encodes CAISVQVGDTQYF.

The V call is TRBV20-1, the J call TRBJ2-1, with 9 positions matching TRBD2. The ends lost 5 bases at V and 6 bases at J; junction bases unmatched: 2. Germline values: CDR1 DFQATT, CDR2 SNEGSKA (reference sequence). The CDR3 sequence is 12 residues long. CDR3 sequence reads: CSAGGGGNEQFF. CDR3 DNA sequence: TGCAGTGCTGGCGGGGGGGGCAATGAGCAGTTCTTC.

This clonotype appeared many times. The V and J genes are TRBV25-1 and TRBJ2-1; D ambiguous. This CDR3 contains 16 residues. Trimming removed 7 bases from V and 0 bases from J, with 16 bases in between. The germline gives CDR1 MGHDK, CDR2 SYGVNS. DNA for the CDR3: TGTGCCAGCACCCCACCCTCTCGAAGCTCCTACAATGAGCAGTTCTTC. It specifies CASTPPSRSSYNEQFF.

This clonotype came up a few times. J is TRBJ1-3 and V is TRBV4-3; D uncertain. The CDR3 runs 18 residues. The germline V gene encodes CDR1 LGHNA and CDR2 YSLEER. Trimming left V 5 bases short and J 7 bases short, with 27 bases between. This CDR3 is CASSLRRTSYGIGNTIYF. The CDR3 DNA sequence: TGCGCCAGCAGCTTACGTAGGACCAGCTACGGCATTGGGAACACCATATATTTT.